This T cell receptor beta chain was sequenced in a study of tumor-infiltrating lymphocytes in primary liver carcinoma. The CDR3 runs 15 residues. Germline V gives CDR1 MGHRA, CDR2 YSYEKL. General study results and limits: Tumors reached a significantly greater top-250-clone fraction than blood did (p = 0.039).

Synthesis of TCR beta cDNA was carried out from around 500 ng total RNA with a constant-region primer. Library construction for TCR beta comprised three nested multiplex PCR rounds performed with slightly modified ARM-PCR. The opening two PCR rounds, approximately 10 cycles each, paired TRBV1-TRBV30 forward primers with a C-beta reverse primer. TCRdb processed the multiplex PCR reads anew with MiXCR; each CDR3 protein has one entry. This table holds around 54,000 distinct CDR3 sequences, 70% to 75% found once. Co-extracting RNA and DNA was done with roughly 18-32 mg of unsorted bulk tissue as input. Surgical resection treated primary liver carcinoma in the patients. A note on this clonotype: Its antigen remains unknown. At one end the junction does not follow the germline gene, possibly because of a read error.

The chain employs TRBV4-1 and TRBJ1-2; D is unresolved. The sequenced sample consisted of liver tumor tissue from sampling region 2. Stated subset: tumor region T2, inferior pole. The clonotype was recovered from a man in his forties with primary liver carcinoma and hepatitis B virus infection. The CDR3 protein is CASSQITRANYGYTF. As DNA, the CDR3 is TGCGCCAGTAGCCAAATAACAAGAGCTAACTATGGTTACACCTTC.